This T cell receptor (beta chain) was observed in a study of blood T cell repertoires in COVID-19. Study-wide background: Specimens from acute and convalescent COVID-19 originated in the United States, Italy and Spain. From T cells, B-cell-depleted T cells, or PBMCs came the material, which was cDNA or gDNA.

Authors' methods: It was from reference gene primer amplification that nucleated cell counts were estimated. Profiled with immunoSEQ multiplex PCR; TCRdb holds only in-frame clones, not every one. Clone size and V and J calls were adopted from that table, with D and trimming inferred from the DNA. The sample has approximately 260,000 clones, under 90% seen once. The specimen sequenced was peripheral blood. This receptor was taken from a man aged 50-59 years with acute or convalescent COVID-19.

In DNA form, the CDR3 reads TGTGCCAGCAGTGACAGACAGGGACTGGGTGGCTACACCTTC. This translates into CASSDRQGLGGYTF. The genes are TRBV6-1 and TRBJ1-2; 7 bases map to TRBD1. With V trimmed by 3 bases and J by 7 bases, 8 bases remained unmatched. Looked up from germline, CDR1 is MNHNS and CDR2 is SASEGT. CDR3 size: 14 residues.